The following is a T cell receptor beta chain sequence with its context. Its antigen is still unknown. TCR sequencing used cDNA made by reverse transcription of extracted RNA. Method: immunoSEQ multiplex PCR; TCRdb's copy keeps in-frame clones and lacks some. The sample comprises a few hundred thousand clones, over 60% of which are singletons, and roughly 1.2% rests with the top ten. The sample comes from a study of CD8+ T cells in alopecia areata. At the level of the study: Treated patients received severity scores based on the percentage of scalp area affected.

Study-wide results and limits: For baseline CD8+ expansion, any link to response stays uncertain with one nonresponder. Besides other cells, scalp samples also yield sequences of resident alphabeta T cells from normal skin.

Described treatment: oral pan-JAK inhibitor, 5-10 mg twice daily. CDR1 and CDR2 (germline): SGHTA, FQGNSA. Trimming removed 5 bases from V and 4 bases from J; junction bases left unmatched: 4. The CDR3 totals 14 residues. The chain joins TRBV7-2 to TRBJ1-5; 8 positions agree with TRBD1. The sequencing here drew on CD4+ T cells sorted from blood, taken between weeks 44 and 45, from a patient treated with tofacitinib. This receptor was taken from a human donor with alopecia areata. CDR3 protein: CASSRQGTNQPQHF. The CDR3 DNA reads as TGTGCCAGCAGCCGACAGGGGACGAATCAGCCCCAGCATTTT.